Presented here are 18 T cell receptor beta chains from one specimen sequenced in a study of blood T cell repertoires in COVID-19. Sequencing was performed with immunoSEQ multiplex PCR; in TCRdb, only in-frame clones are kept and a portion is missing. The sample records 100,000 to 150,000 clones, roughly 72% being singletons. Sequencing was done on a sample of peripheral blood. The receptor source for this set is a man aged 55 to 70 with acute or convalescent COVID-19.

This rearrangement joins TRBV7-9 to TRBJ2-3, with TRBD2 identical over 10 bases. This CDR3 comprises 17 residues. CDR1 and CDR2 (germline): SEHNR, FQNEAQ (reference sequence). V was pared by 3 bases and J by 5 bases, with 11 bases of the junction left unmatched. In DNA form, the CDR3 reads TGTGCCAGCAGCTTCCCACCCGGGGGGACTAGCGTAGATACGCAGTATTTT. This translates into CASSFPPGGTSVDTQYF. The variable domain in full, with the rest retrieved from reference TRBV7-9 and TRBJ2-3, is DTGVSQNPRHKITKRGQNVTFRCDPISEHNRLYWYRQTLGQGPEFLTYFQNEAQLEKSRLLSDRFSAERPKGSFSTLEIQRTEQGDSAMYLCASSFPPGGTSVDTQYFGPGTRLTVL.

This clone was detected only once. The chain combines TRBV30 with TRBJ1-1, with 8 bases fitting TRBD1. CDR1 and CDR2 (germline): GTSNPN, SVGIG (reference sequence). V shed 5 bases and J 0 bases; nucleotides not matched to a gene: 5. The CDR3 contains 14 residues. The CDR3 sequence is CAWGRTGMNTEAFF. CDR3 bases: TGTGCCTGGGGAAGGACAGGGATGAACACTGAAGCTTTCTTT.

Here the CDR3 DNA reads TGTGCCAGCAGCCCCCGGACAGGGACGAACACCGGGGAGCTGTTTTTT. Translation gives CASSPRTGTNTGELFF. V usage is TRBV7-9 and J usage is TRBJ2-2; the match to TRBD1 covers 8 bases. Germline-derived CDR1 and CDR2 are SEHNR and FQNEAQ (reference sequence). This CDR3 contains 16 residues. J was trimmed by 0 bases and V by 5 bases; bases with no gene match: 5.

The J gene is TRBJ1-6, the V gene TRBV13, with D uncertain. The CDR3 covers 16 residues. Germline V gene lookup returns CDR1 PRHDT and CDR2 FYEKMQ (reference sequence). The V end was cut by 1 base, the J end by 7 bases, with 14 bases between. The CDR3 sequence is CASSLVAEGENSPLHF. CDR3 in DNA: TGTGCCAGCAGCTTAGTGGCAGAGGGCGAGAATTCACCCCTCCACTTT.

This CDR3 reads CASSPGLAGQETQYF. CDR3 bases: TGTGCCAGCAGCCCCGGACTAGCGGGACAAGAGACCCAGTACTTC. The rearrangement links TRBV7-3 to TRBJ2-5; 12 bases agree with TRBD2. The CDR3 covers 15 residues. The germline gives CDR1 SGHTA, CDR2 FQGTGA. The V segment lost 5 bases and the J segment 2 bases; nucleotides outside the gene matches: 3.

The V call is TRBV18, the J call TRBJ2-7, with 9 bases lining up with TRBD2. Germline V CDR1 and CDR2: KGHSH, LQKENI. The V segment lost 3 bases and the J segment 3 bases; nucleotides outside the gene matches: 0. CDR3 length: 13 amino acids. The CDR3 bases are TGTGCCAGCTCACCGACTAGCGGCTACGAGCAGTACTTC. Translated: CASSPTSGYEQYF.

V is TRBV14 and J is TRBJ1-2; D not resolved. V shed 1 base and J shed 1 base, with 4 bases lying between them. The CDR3 is 13 amino acids. Germline V gene sequence: CDR1 SGHDN, CDR2 FVKESK. The chain's CDR3 is CASSQGHNYGYTF. DNA of the CDR3: TGTGCCAGCAGCCAAGGGCATAACTATGGCTACACCTTC.

The V gene is TRBV6-5, the J gene TRBJ1-2; TRBD1 matches 9 bases. Germline V gene lookup returns CDR1 MNHEY and CDR2 SVGAGI. The CDR3 runs 14 residues. V lost 6 bases to trimming and J lost 2 bases; unmatched junction nucleotides: 4. DNA of the CDR3: TGTGCCAGCAGGGGGACAGGGATGAACTATGGCTACACCTTC. As protein: CASRGTGMNYGYTF.

The DNA of the CDR3 is TGTGCCTGGGGGAGCGCCAATGAGCAGTTCTTC. It codes for CAWGSANEQFF. The rearrangement uses TRBV30 and TRBJ2-1; D possibly corresponds to TRBD2 (5 bases). This CDR3 is built from 11 residues. Trimming shortened V by 5 bases and J by 6 bases, and 8 bases separated the two germline ends. CDR1 and CDR2 (germline): GTSNPN, SVGIG (reference sequence).

For the CDR3, the DNA is TGCGCCAGCAGCCCCTCAGGGACTGTCAGGGAAAAACTGTTTTTT. This gives the protein CASSPSGTVREKLFF. The chain couples TRBV4-1 to TRBJ1-4; TRBD1 might be the D (5 bases). The CDR3 consists of 15 residues. Germline CDR1 MGHRA, CDR2 YSYEKL. V lost 4 bases and J 8 bases, leaving 17 bases between the germline ends.

The chain recombines TRBV3-1 (or the pseudogene TRBV3-2) with TRBJ1-1; D perhaps matches TRBD1 (5 bases). Trimming stripped 3 bases from V and 10 bases from J, with 18 bases between. The CDR3 totals 14 residues. Germline-derived CDR1 and CDR2 are LGHDT and YNNKEL (reference sequence). CDR3 residues: CASSHTAQGRGAFF. In nucleotides, the CDR3 is TGTGCCAGCAGCCACACTGCCCAGGGAAGGGGAGCTTTCTTT.

The chain has TRBV11-2 and TRBJ2-5; 7 bases are a match to TRBD1. This CDR3 spans 14 amino acids. Per the germline V gene, CDR1 is SGHAT and CDR2 is FQNNGV. The J segment lost 5 bases and the V segment lost 5 bases, leaving 8 bases of the junction unmatched. DNA of the CDR3: TGTGCCAGCAGCCCTACTACAGGGGATGAGACCCAGTACTTC. It is translated as CASSPTTGDETQYF.

The chain links TRBV5-1 to TRBJ2-1, with a tentative D call TRBD1 (5 bases). The CDR3 covers 12 residues. With 5 bases removed from V and 5 bases from J, the gap between germline ends came to 8 bases. Germline V gives CDR1 SGHRS, CDR2 YFSETQ. CDR3 nucleotide sequence: TGCGCCAGCAGTCAACAGGACAATGAGCAGTTCTTC. As protein: CASSQQDNEQFF.

The rearrangement links TRBV7-3 to TRBJ1-5, with TRBD1 matching 7 bases. V was pared by 4 bases and J by 5 bases, with 5 bases of the junction left unmatched. CDR3 length equals 14 residues. CDR1 and CDR2 from the germline V gene are SGHTA and FQGTGA. CDR3 residues: CASSSLTGYQPQHF. In DNA form, the CDR3 reads TGTGCCAGCAGCTCACTGACAGGGTATCAGCCCCAGCATTTT.

The sample holds a few counts of this clone. The gene calls are TRBV19 and TRBJ1-2; D gene unclear. The ends were cut back, 3 bases at V and 4 bases at J, with 15 bases in the middle. CDR1 and CDR2 from the germline V gene are LNHDA and SQIVND (reference sequence). The CDR3 is made up of 15 amino acids. CDR3 protein: CASSIRPEGGYGYTF. The CDR3 DNA reads TGTGCCAGTAGTATCCGCCCGGAGGGAGGCTATGGCTACACCTTC.

V usage is TRBV30 and J usage is TRBJ1-4, with TRBD1 matching 8 bases. The length of the CDR3 is 16 residues. The V segment lost 3 bases and the J segment 1 base; nucleotides outside the gene matches: 7. Germline V gene data show CDR1 as GTSNPN and CDR2 as SVGIG (reference sequence). The CDR3 DNA sequence: TGTGCCTGGAGGGTTTTCGGACAGGGAACTAATGAAAAACTGTTTTTT. The encoded protein is CAWRVFGQGTNEKLFF.

About this clone: Mismatch with germline at one junction end may stem from a read error. The V and J genes are TRBV15 and TRBJ1-2; D remains unclear. The germline gives CDR1 LNHNV, CDR2 YYDKDF (reference sequence). The CDR3 has 14 residues. The CDR3 protein is CATSRDGVTPSGHF. The CDR3 nucleotides are TGTGCCACCAGCAGAGACGGTGTAACACCCTCGGGTCACTTC.

The chain links TRBV29-1 to TRBJ1-2; D is unclear. The CDR3 is 13 amino acids. CDR1 SQVTM and CDR2 ANQGSEA come from the germline V gene. V was cut by 1 base and J by 6 bases, with 12 bases left in between. The CDR3 DNA follows: TGCAGCGTTGAAGTCGCCCGAGGAAATGGCTACACCTTC. As protein: CSVEVARGNGYTF.